Listed here are 5 T cell receptor beta chains from one sample, sequenced in a study of blood T cell repertoires in COVID-19. Sequencing used immunoSEQ multiplex PCR; TCRdb keeps in-frame clones, though not all of them. The table shows 150,000 to 200,000 clones, with around 84% occurring only once. Sample: peripheral blood. These receptors were obtained from a woman aged 70-85 years with COVID-19, enrolled during active disease.

This rearrangement joins TRBV28 to TRBJ1-5; possible D gene TRBD1, 6 bases. Germline CDR1 is MDHEN and CDR2 is SYDVKM. The V end lost 5 bases, the J end lost 8 bases, and 19 bases lay between the germline ends. The CDR3 extends over 15 amino acids. The CDR3 loop is CASSPLGGAEKPQHF. CDR3 DNA sequence: TGTGCCAGCAGTCCCCTGGGGGGGGCGGAGAAGCCCCAGCATTTT.

V is TRBV27 and J is TRBJ2-2, with no clear D. Trimming removed 3 bases at V and 6 bases at J, with 8 bases between. Germline CDR1 MNHEY, CDR2 SMNVEV (reference sequence). The CDR3 contains 13 residues. The CDR3 here is CASSFSPAGELFF. The CDR3 DNA reads as TGTGCCAGCAGTTTTAGCCCCGCCGGGGAGCTGTTTTTT.

V and J are TRBV6-5 and TRBJ2-2; unclear D gene. Germline V CDR1 and CDR2: MNHEY, SVGAGI. V lost 9 bases and J 5 bases, leaving 13 bases between the germline ends. The CDR3 has 13 residues. The CDR3 DNA reads as TGTGCCAGTACAAAACCCGGGACCGGGGAGCTGTTTTTT. It translates to CASTKPGTGELFF.

This chain connects TRBV5-1 to TRBJ1-3, with D hard to call. The germline V gene encodes CDR1 SGHRS and CDR2 YFSETQ. V lost 3 bases to trimming and J lost 0 bases, with 10 bases between them. The CDR3 sequence is 15 residues long. CDR3 amino acids: CASSSDGSSGNTIYF. For the CDR3, the DNA is TGCGCCAGCAGCTCGGACGGGAGCTCTGGAAACACCATATATTTT.

V and J are TRBV28 and TRBJ1-5; D is possibly TRBD1 (6 bases). The germline CDR1 and CDR2 sequences are MDHEN and SYDVKM. Trimming pared 7 bases from V and 3 bases from J, leaving 19 bases between. This CDR3 spans 16 amino acids. In DNA form, the CDR3 reads TGTGCCAGCACCCCTACAGGGAGGGTTTACAATCAGCCCCAGCATTTT. It yields the protein CASTPTGRVYNQPQHF.